The next 32 T cell receptor beta chains were all read from a single sample in a study. In TCRdb, the 5' RACE reads were re-called with MiXCR into one record per CDR3 protein. Among approximately 44,000 distinct CDR3 sequences, over 25% were seen once, and the ten largest hold less than 4%. Sequenced material: memory CD4+ T cells sorted from a lymph node. Subset of the sample: memory CD4+ T cells, CD4+CD45RO+CD25-. The source of these receptors is a female donor with breast cancer.

The V call is TRBV5-1, the J call TRBJ2-7, with D tentatively TRBD2 (5 bases). CDR1 is SGHRS, CDR2 YFSETQ, per germline. The V gene lost 4 bases and the J gene lost 0 bases, with 14 bases spanning the gap. The CDR3 totals 15 residues. CDR3 nucleotides: TGCGCCAGCAGCCAAAGGAGCGGCTACTCCTACGAGCAGTACTTC. It codes for CASSQRSGYSYEQYF.

J is TRBJ1-1 and V is TRBV10-3; D uncertain. Germline lookup yields CDR1 ENHRY and CDR2 SYGVKD. V lost 10 bases and J lost 3, with 15 bases in between. The CDR3 has 13 amino acids. The CDR3 DNA follows: TGTGCCACCCGCGACGTAACAGACACTGAAGCTTTCTTT. Protein product: CATRDVTDTEAFF.

The J gene is TRBJ2-5, the V gene TRBV2; D may be TRBD1 (5 bases). CDR3 length: 14 amino acids. V gave up 9 bases and J gave up 2 bases, with 16 bases separating them. From germline, CDR1 is SNHLY and CDR2 FYNNEI. Here the CDR3 DNA reads TGTGCCAGTGTTCGACGACAGTTACAAGAGACCCAGTACTTC. This encodes CASVRRQLQETQYF.

There are many counts of this clonotype. This sequence joins TRBV4-1 and TRBJ2-3, with 8 bases that match TRBD1. Trimming cost V 1 base and J 2 bases; bases outside gene matches: 2. CDR3 length equals 15 residues. CDR1 and CDR2 from the germline V gene are MGHRA and YSYEKL. CDR3 coding DNA: TGCGCCAGCAGCCAAGGGACAGGGCTCACAGATACGCAGTATTTT. Translation: CASSQGTGLTDTQYF.

The chain couples TRBV5-1 to TRBJ2-1, with D perhaps matching TRBD1 or TRBD2 (5 bases each). V was pared by 4 bases and J by 0 bases, with 11 bases between. CDR1 SGHRS and CDR2 YFSETQ come from the germline V gene. The CDR3 extends over 15 amino acids. For the CDR3, the DNA is TGCGCCAGCAGCGGGGACGCGAGCTCCTACAATGAGCAGTTCTTC. This encodes CASSGDASSYNEQFF.

This clonotype was found a few times. Germline and junction disagree at one end, which may indicate a read error. The genes are TRBV7-7 and TRBJ2-5, with no clear D. The CDR3 consists of 13 residues. Germline V lookup: CDR1 SSHAT, CDR2 FNYEAQ (reference sequence). The CDR3 DNA follows: TGTGCTAGCAGCTTGGTATCCGGGGAGACCCAGTACTTC. This translates into CASSLVSGETQYF.

Turning to this clonotype: Germline and junction disagree at one end, which may indicate a read error. The rearrangement uses TRBV7-7 and TRBJ2-1; 13 nucleotides line up with TRBD2. The germline V gene encodes CDR1 SSHAT and CDR2 FNYEAQ (reference sequence). The CDR3 has 17 amino acids. In nucleotides, the CDR3 is TGTGCTAGCAGCTCACTAGCGGGGGGGAGCTCCTACAATGAGCAGTTCTTC. It encodes CASSSLAGGSSYNEQFF.

This clonotype was seen more than once but under ten times. The chain employs TRBV3-1 and TRBJ1-1; the match to TRBD1 covers 8 bases. The CDR3 sequence is 14 residues long. Germline assignment: CDR1 LGHDT and CDR2 YNNKEL (reference sequence). The ends lost 5 bases at V and 1 base at J; junction bases unmatched: 3. For the CDR3, the DNA is TGTGCCAGCAGCGACAGGGGAGAGAACACTGAAGCTTTCTTT. Protein: CASSDRGENTEAFF.

A few counts support this clonotype. The DNA of the CDR3 is TGTGCCAGCCGAGGAGGGGGTTGGGAAAAACTGTTTTTT. Its protein is CASRGGGWEKLFF. This chain connects TRBV12-3 or TRBV12-4 to TRBJ1-4, with D perhaps TRBD1 (6 bases). The length of the CDR3 is 13 residues. Between the trimmed V and J ends, which lost 8 bases and 8 bases, there was a span of 15 bases.

The chain has TRBV5-1 and TRBJ2-7; D remains unclear. Deletions cut 0 bases from V and 3 bases from J, with 13 bases between. The CDR3 extends over 15 amino acids. Germline CDR1 is SGHRS and CDR2 is YFSETQ. This CDR3 is CASSLALGIDYEQYF. DNA for the CDR3: TGCGCCAGCAGCTTGGCCCTAGGGATAGACTACGAGCAGTACTTC.

This chain joins TRBV27 and TRBJ1-5; a possible D gene is TRBD1 (6 bases). Germline loops: CDR1 MNHEY, CDR2 SMNVEV (reference sequence). Trimming removed 5 bases at V and 0 bases at J, with 11 bases between. The CDR3 runs to 15 residues. The CDR3 DNA reads TGTGCCAGCAGTGCCGAACAGGGTAGCAATCAGCCCCAGCATTTT. This encodes CASSAEQGSNQPQHF.

As to this clonotype: Possible read error: a much larger clone is one base away. The rearrangement joins TRBV28 to TRBJ2-7; 7 nucleotides match TRBD1. In germline, CDR1 is MDHEN, CDR2 SYDVKM. The CDR3 runs 14 residues. CDR3 protein: CASRVRWDRYGQYF. DNA of the CDR3: TGTGCCAGCAGGGTAAGGTGGGACAGATACGGGCAGTACTTC.

The chain uses TRBV9 and TRBJ2-7; tentatively, D is TRBD1 or TRBD2 (6 bases each). Between the trimmed V and J ends, which lost 2 bases and 4 bases, there was a span of 16 bases. The CDR3 has 15 residues. The germline gives CDR1 SGDLS, CDR2 YYNGEE. CDR3 DNA sequence: TGTGCCAGCAGCGTCGGAGGAGGGGGGCTATACGAGCAGTACTTC. This codes for CASSVGGGGLYEQYF.

DNA of the CDR3: TGCGCCAGCTCCGGGGGTTTTGGGAACACTGAAGCTTTCTTT. The encoded protein is CASSGGFGNTEAFF. This chain links TRBV5-1 with TRBJ1-1, with D possibly matching TRBD1 (5 bases). The CDR3 extends over 14 amino acids. Trimming took 7 bases from V and 1 from J, leaving 14 bases between them. Germline-derived CDR1 and CDR2 are SGHRS and YFSETQ.

The J gene is TRBJ2-5, the V gene TRBV10-3; D is unclear. V was clipped by 9 bases and J by 0 bases, with 8 bases between them. This CDR3 comprises 12 residues. Germline lookup yields CDR1 ENHRY and CDR2 SYGVKD. CDR3 region: CAIPRYQETQYF. Written as DNA, the CDR3 is TGTGCCATTCCCCGCTACCAAGAGACCCAGTACTTC.

This clonotype was recorded a few times. The chain couples TRBV5-1 to TRBJ2-5; D may be TRBD1 (5 bases). The CDR3 covers 12 residues. Trimming pared 5 bases from V and 4 bases from J, leaving 9 bases between. Germline lookup yields CDR1 SGHRS and CDR2 YFSETQ. The CDR3 loop is CASSLQGETQYF. CDR3 in DNA: TGCGCCAGCAGTCTCCAGGGAGAGACCCAGTACTTC.

This clonotype was seen only a few times. V and J are TRBV6-5 and TRBJ2-5; the D gene is possibly TRBD2 (5 bases). The CDR3 is made up of 13 amino acids. CDR1 and CDR2 (germline): MNHEY, SVGAGI. Between the trimmed V and J ends, which lost 6 bases and 1 base, there was a span of 9 bases. The CDR3 DNA sequence: TGTGCCAGCAGGCGCCGGGGCCAAGAGACCCAGTACTTC. Amino acid sequence: CASRRRGQETQYF.

This sequence joins TRBV6-1 and TRBJ1-5, with D tentatively TRBD1 (6 bases). V was shortened by 6 bases and J by 0 bases, with 18 bases between the two germline ends. This CDR3 comprises 17 residues. Germline CDR1 reads MNHNS; CDR2 reads SASEGT. Written as DNA, the CDR3 is TGTGCCAGCAGCCCCCGGGACAAAACCTTTAGCAATCAGCCCCAGCATTTT. Encoded protein: CASSPRDKTFSNQPQHF.

V usage is TRBV9 and J usage is TRBJ2-2, with no clear D. The CDR3 is 15 residues long. V was cut by 4 bases and J by 3 bases, with 13 bases left in between. In germline, CDR1 is SGDLS, CDR2 YYNGEE. The CDR3 region has the DNA TGTGCCAGCAGCCCACGGCGTGGATACACCGGGGAGCTGTTTTTT. It specifies CASSPRRGYTGELFF.

This rearrangement joins TRBV7-2 to TRBJ1-6, with D unclear. Germline CDR1 reads SGHTA; CDR2 reads FQGNSA. The CDR3 has 15 amino acids. V gave up 1 base and J gave up 10 bases, with 14 bases separating them. Here the CDR3 reads CASSLEGNSYSPLHF. The CDR3 bases are TGTGCCAGCAGCTTAGAAGGAAACAGCTACTCACCCCTCCACTTT.

The rearrangement joins TRBV12-3 or TRBV12-4 to TRBJ2-1; 14 nucleotides line up with TRBD2. The V and J ends lost 7 bases and 7 bases, in that order; junction bases with no gene match: 3. The length of the CDR3 is 14 residues. The CDR3 region has the DNA TGTGCCAGCAAGGGACTAGCGGGGGTTAATGAGCAGTTCTTC. Translation: CASKGLAGVNEQFF.

V usage is TRBV5-1 and J usage is TRBJ2-5; 7 bases are shared with TRBD1. Germline V gives CDR1 SGHRS, CDR2 YFSETQ. V shed 3 bases and J 2 bases; nucleotides not matched to a gene: 10. CDR3 length: 16 amino acids. CDR3 protein: CASSSGEGALQETQYF. The CDR3 DNA sequence: TGCGCCAGCAGCTCGGGTGAGGGGGCGCTTCAAGAGACCCAGTACTTC.

The gene calls are TRBV2 and TRBJ2-4; possibly TRBD1 for D (6 bases). Trimming cost V 5 bases and J 5 bases, with 13 bases left between them. CDR3 length equals 14 residues. Germline CDR1 is SNHLY and CDR2 is FYNNEI. The CDR3 region has the DNA TGTGCCAGCAGTTTTACAGGGTCCCAAAACATTCAGTACTTC. It translates to CASSFTGSQNIQYF.

The genes are TRBV28 and TRBJ2-7, with a tentative D call TRBD2 (6 bases). Germline V gives CDR1 MDHEN, CDR2 SYDVKM. The CDR3 consists of 13 residues. Trimming took 8 bases from V and 4 from J, leaving 15 bases between them. The CDR3 DNA sequence: TGTGCCAGCTCAGTCGGGGGATCATACGAGCAGTACTTC. This encodes CASSVGGSYEQYF.

The genes are TRBV29-1 and TRBJ1-2; D is uncertain. Germline-derived CDR1 and CDR2 are SQVTM and ANQGSEA. With 3 bases removed from V and 8 bases from J, the gap between germline ends came to 10 bases. CDR3 length equals 11 residues. This chain's CDR3 is CSVDPEKGYTF. The CDR3 DNA reads as TGCAGCGTTGATCCAGAAAAGGGCTACACCTTC. Filled out from reference TRBV29-1 and TRBJ1-2, the complete variable domain reads SAVISQKPSRDICQRGTSLTIQCQVDSQVTMMFWYRQQPGQSLTLIATANQGSEATYESGFVIDKFPISRPNLTFSTLTVSNMSPEDSSIYLCSVDPEKGYTFGSGTRLTVV.

This chain links TRBV7-8 with TRBJ2-3; D is uncertain. The CDR3 is 12 amino acids. CDR1 is SGHVS and CDR2 is FQNEAQ in the germline V gene. V was pared by 4 bases and J by 11 bases, with 13 bases between. In DNA, the CDR3 is TGTGCCAGCAGCTCCCCAACCGGTTGGCAGTATTTT. Amino acid sequence: CASSSPTGWQYF.

Details on this clonotype: An end of the junction differs from the germline gene, which may be a read error. The V call is TRBV12-3 or TRBV12-4, the J call TRBJ1-3; no clear D. The CDR3 sequence is 14 residues long. The CDR3 region has the DNA TGTACCAGCAGCCTTCAGCTCGCTGGAAACACCATATATTTT. It specifies CTSSLQLAGNTIYF.

The chain couples TRBV20-1 to TRBJ2-5, with a tentative D call TRBD2 (6 bases). The V gene lost 2 bases and the J gene lost 5 bases, with 18 bases spanning the gap. The CDR3 sequence is 15 residues long. CDR1 is DFQATT and CDR2 is SNEGSKA in the germline V gene (reference sequence). The CDR3 is CSARNPSGGGETQYF. As DNA, the CDR3 is TGCAGTGCTAGAAACCCGAGCGGTGGGGGGGAGACCCAGTACTTC.

As regards this clonotype: A read error may account for a junction end that differs from germline. The rearrangement joins TRBV5-1 to TRBJ2-1; TRBD2 matches at 7 bases. Germline loops: CDR1 SGHRS, CDR2 YFSETQ. This CDR3 region has 15 residues. CDR3 sequence reads: CAGSLGGGSYNEQFF. CDR3 nucleotides: TGCGCCGGCAGCTTGGGCGGGGGCTCCTACAATGAGCAGTTCTTC. Drawing the rest from reference TRBV5-1 and TRBJ2-1, the complete variable domain is KAGVTQTPRYLIKTRGQQVTLSCSPISGHRSVSWYQQTPGQGLQFLFEYFSETQRNKGNFPGRFSGRQFSNSRSEMNVSTLELGDSALYLCAGSLGGGSYNEQFFGPGTRLTVL.

This clonotype was picked up a small number of times. CDR3 nucleotides: TGCGCCAGCAGCCTATCTCCGGGACAGGGCACAGATACGCAGTATTTT. This codes for CASSLSPGQGTDTQYF. The genes are TRBV5-1 and TRBJ2-3; 8 positions match TRBD1. Germline trimming cut 4 bases from V and 1 base from J; bases unmatched to any gene: 8. The germline V gene encodes CDR1 SGHRS and CDR2 YFSETQ. The CDR3 has 16 residues.

V and J are TRBV18 and TRBJ2-6, with D uncertain. The V gene's germline CDR1 is KGHSH and CDR2 LQKENI. V lost 0 bases to trimming and J lost 2 bases, with 2 bases between them. The CDR3 consists of 14 residues. CDR3 sequence (DNA): TGTGCCAGCTCACCACCTACTGGGGCCAACGTCCTGACTTTC. Its protein is CASSPPTGANVLTF.

This clonotype was observed a handful of times. The V and J genes are TRBV25-1 and TRBJ1-2; D gene ambiguous. Per the germline V gene, CDR1 is MGHDK and CDR2 is SYGVNS. The CDR3 covers 12 residues. The V and J ends lost 4 bases and 4 bases respectively, with 7 bases between them. CDR3 in amino acids: CASSGGFYGYTF. As DNA, the CDR3 is TGTGCCAGCAGTGGAGGATTCTATGGCTACACCTTC.